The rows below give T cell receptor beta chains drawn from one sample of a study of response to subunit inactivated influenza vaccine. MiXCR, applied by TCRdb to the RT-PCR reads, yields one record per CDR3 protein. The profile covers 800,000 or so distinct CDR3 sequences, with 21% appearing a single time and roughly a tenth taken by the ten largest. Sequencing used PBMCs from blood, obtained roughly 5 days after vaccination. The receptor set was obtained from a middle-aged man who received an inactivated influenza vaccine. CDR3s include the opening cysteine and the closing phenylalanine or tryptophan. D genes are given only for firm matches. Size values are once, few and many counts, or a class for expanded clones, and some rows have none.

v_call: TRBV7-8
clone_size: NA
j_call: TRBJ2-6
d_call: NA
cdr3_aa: CASSLGVCGANVLTF
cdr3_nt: TGTGCCAGCAGCTTGGGAGTCTGTGGGGCCAACGTCCTGACTTTC

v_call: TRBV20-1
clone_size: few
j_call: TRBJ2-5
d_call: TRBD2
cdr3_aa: CSARDYRRLAGQETQYF
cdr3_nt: TGCAGTGCTAGAGATTATCGTCGCTTAGCGGGCCAAGAGACCCAGTACTTC

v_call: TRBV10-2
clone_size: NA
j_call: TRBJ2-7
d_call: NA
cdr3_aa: CASSERDPGEQYF
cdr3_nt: TGCGCCAGCAGTGAGCGGGACCCGGGGGAGCAGTACTTC

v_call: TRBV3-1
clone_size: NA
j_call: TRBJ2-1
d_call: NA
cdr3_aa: CASSQTTFSYNEQFF
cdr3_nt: TGTGCCAGCAGCCAAACGACTTTCTCCTACAATGAGCAGTTCTTC

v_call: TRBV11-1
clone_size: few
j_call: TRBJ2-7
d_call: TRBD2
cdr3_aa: CASSFRSGRRSYEQYF
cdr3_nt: TGTGCCAGCAGCTTCCGCAGCGGGAGGAGGTCCTACGAGCAGTACTTC

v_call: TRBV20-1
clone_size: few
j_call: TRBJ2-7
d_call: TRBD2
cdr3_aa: CSARDPWTSGTAGSYEQYF
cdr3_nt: TGCAGTGCTAGAGATCCATGGACTAGCGGGACCGCGGGATCCTACGAGCAGTACTTC

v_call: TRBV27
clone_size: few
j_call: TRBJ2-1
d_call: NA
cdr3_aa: CASSLAPSALYNEQFF
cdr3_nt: TGTGCCAGCAGTTTAGCCCCTAGCGCACTCTACAATGAGCAGTTCTTC

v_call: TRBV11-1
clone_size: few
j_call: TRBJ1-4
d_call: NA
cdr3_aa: CASSFRQALQIFSEEKLFF
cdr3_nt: TGTGCCAGCAGCTTTAGACAGGCCCTCCAGATTTTCTCGGAAGAAAAACTGTTTTTT

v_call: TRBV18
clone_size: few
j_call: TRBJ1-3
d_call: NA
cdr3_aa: CASSPSGSGNTIYF
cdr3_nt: TGTGCCAGCTCACCAAGTGGCTCTGGAAACACCATATATTTT

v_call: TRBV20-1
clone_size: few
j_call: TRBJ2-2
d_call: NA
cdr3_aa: CSALGQAPRTGELFF
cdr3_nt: TGCAGTGCCCTCGGCCAGGCCCCCAGGACCGGGGAGCTGTTTTTT

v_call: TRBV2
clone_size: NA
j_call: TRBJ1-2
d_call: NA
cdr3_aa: CASSVGGNGYTF
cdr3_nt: TGTGCCAGCAGTGTCGGGGGAAATGGCTACACCTTC

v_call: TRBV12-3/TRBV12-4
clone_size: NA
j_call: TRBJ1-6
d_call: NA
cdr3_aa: CASSHSTQRTLHF
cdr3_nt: TGTGCCAGCAGCCACTCGACTCAAAGGACCCTCCACTTT

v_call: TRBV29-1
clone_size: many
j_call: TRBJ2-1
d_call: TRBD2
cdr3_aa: CSVEVGLAGGVQFF
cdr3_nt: TGCAGCGTTGAAGTAGGACTAGCGGGAGGAGTTCAGTTCTTC

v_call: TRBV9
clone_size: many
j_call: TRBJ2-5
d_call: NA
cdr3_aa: CASSVGTWQGTQYF
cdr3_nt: TGTGCCAGCAGCGTAGGGACTTGGCAAGGTACCCAGTACTTC

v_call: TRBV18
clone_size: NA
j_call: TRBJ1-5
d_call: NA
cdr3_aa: CASSPQGFDQPQHF
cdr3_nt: TGTGCCAGCTCACCACAAGGGTTTGATCAGCCCCAGCATTTT

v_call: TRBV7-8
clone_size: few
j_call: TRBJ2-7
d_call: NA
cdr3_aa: CASSLADVSYEQYF
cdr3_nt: TGTGCCAGCAGCTTAGCCGACGTCTCCTACGAGCAGTACTTC

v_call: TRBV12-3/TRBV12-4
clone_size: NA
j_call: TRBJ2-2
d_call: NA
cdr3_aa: CASSPAVVGELFF
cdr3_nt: TGTGCCAGCAGCCCCGCGGTAGTCGGGGAGCTGTTTTTT

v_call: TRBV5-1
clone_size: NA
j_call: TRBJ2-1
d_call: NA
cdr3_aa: CASSLVVGKGYNEQFF
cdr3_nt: TGCGCCAGCAGCTTGGTAGTGGGTAAGGGCTACAATGAGCAGTTCTTC

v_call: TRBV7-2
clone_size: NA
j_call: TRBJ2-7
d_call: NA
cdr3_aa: CASSLSTSGGHSYEQYF
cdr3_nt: TGTGCCAGCAGCTTATCGACATCGGGCGGACACTCCTACGAGCAGTACTTC

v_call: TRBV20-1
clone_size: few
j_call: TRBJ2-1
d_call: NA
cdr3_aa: CSARGEVDEQFF
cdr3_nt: TGCAGTGCAAGAGGGGAGGTAGATGAGCAGTTCTTC

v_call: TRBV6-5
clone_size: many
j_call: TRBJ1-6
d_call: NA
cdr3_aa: CASSYYPGESPLHF
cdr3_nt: TGTGCCAGCAGTTACTACCCAGGGGAATCACCCCTCCACTTT

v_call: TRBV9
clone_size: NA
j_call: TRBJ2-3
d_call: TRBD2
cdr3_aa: CASSTYGGEFADTQYF
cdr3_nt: TGTGCCAGCAGCACATATGGGGGGGAGTTCGCAGATACGCAGTATTTT

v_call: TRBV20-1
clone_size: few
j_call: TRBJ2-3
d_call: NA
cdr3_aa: CSALPGRSTDTQYF
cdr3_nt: TGCAGTGCTCTCCCGGGACGGAGCACAGATACGCAGTATTTT

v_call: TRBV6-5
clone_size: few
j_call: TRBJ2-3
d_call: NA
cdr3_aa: CASSTQPFVDTQYF
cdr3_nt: TGTGCCAGCAGTACTCAGCCTTTCGTAGATACGCAGTATTTT

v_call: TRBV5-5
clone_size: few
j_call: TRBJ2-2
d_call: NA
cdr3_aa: CASSWGERANTGELFF
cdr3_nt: TGTGCCAGCAGCTGGGGGGAACGCGCGAACACCGGGGAGCTGTTTTTT

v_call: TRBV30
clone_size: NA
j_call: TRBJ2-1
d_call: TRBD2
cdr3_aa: CAWSHGAGGLYNEQFF
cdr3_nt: TGTGCCTGGAGCCATGGGGCGGGGGGCTTATACAATGAGCAGTTCTTC

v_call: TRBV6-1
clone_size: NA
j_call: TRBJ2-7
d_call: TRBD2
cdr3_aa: CASSEAFSGGYEQYF
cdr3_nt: TGTGCCAGCAGTGAAGCTTTTAGCGGGGGGTACGAGCAGTACTTC

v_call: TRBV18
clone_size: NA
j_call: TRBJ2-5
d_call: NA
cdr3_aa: CASSPLPSETQYF
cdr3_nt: TGTGCCAGCTCACCACTGCCCTCAGAGACCCAGTACTTC

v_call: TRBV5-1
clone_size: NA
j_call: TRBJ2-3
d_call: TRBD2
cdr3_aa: CASQARTSGNTDTQYF
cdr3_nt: TGCGCCAGCCAGGCGCGGACTAGCGGAAACACAGATACGCAGTATTTT

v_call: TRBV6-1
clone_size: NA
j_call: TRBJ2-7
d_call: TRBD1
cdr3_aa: CASRRGDRAIGEQYF
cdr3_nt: TGTGCCAGCAGACGGGGGGACAGGGCCATAGGCGAGCAGTACTTC

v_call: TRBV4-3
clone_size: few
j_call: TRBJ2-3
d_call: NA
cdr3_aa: CASSQVTSKTDTQYF
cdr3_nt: TGCGCCAGCAGCCAAGTCACTAGTAAAACAGATACGCAGTATTTT

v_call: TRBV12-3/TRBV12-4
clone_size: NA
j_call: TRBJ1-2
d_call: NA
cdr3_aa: CASSSVLRLGGGGGYTF
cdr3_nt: TGTGCCAGCAGTTCCGTCTTGAGGTTGGGGGGCGGAGGTGGCTACACCTTC

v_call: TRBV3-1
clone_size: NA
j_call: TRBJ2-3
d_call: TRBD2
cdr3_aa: CTCSSPGLAEKSTDTQYF
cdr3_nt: TGTACCTGCAGTTCTCCCGGACTAGCGGAAAAATCCACAGATACGCAGTATTTT

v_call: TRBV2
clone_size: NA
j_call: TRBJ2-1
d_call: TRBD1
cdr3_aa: CASSVRQGQFF
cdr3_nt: TGTGCCAGCAGTGTTCGACAGGGGCAGTTCTTC

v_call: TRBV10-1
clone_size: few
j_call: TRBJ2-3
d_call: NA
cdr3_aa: CASSESTLGRGSPDTQYF
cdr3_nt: TGCGCCAGCAGTGAGTCGACGTTGGGACGCGGTAGTCCAGATACGCAGTATTTT

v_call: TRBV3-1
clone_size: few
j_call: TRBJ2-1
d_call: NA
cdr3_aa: CASSQGAVRLSYNEQFF
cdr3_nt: TGTGCCAGCAGCCAAGGGGCAGTCAGACTATCCTACAATGAGCAGTTCTTC

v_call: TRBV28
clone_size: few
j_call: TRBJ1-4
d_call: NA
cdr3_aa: CASSLPPVEKLFF
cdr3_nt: TGTGCCAGCAGTTTACCACCGGTTGAAAAACTGTTTTTT